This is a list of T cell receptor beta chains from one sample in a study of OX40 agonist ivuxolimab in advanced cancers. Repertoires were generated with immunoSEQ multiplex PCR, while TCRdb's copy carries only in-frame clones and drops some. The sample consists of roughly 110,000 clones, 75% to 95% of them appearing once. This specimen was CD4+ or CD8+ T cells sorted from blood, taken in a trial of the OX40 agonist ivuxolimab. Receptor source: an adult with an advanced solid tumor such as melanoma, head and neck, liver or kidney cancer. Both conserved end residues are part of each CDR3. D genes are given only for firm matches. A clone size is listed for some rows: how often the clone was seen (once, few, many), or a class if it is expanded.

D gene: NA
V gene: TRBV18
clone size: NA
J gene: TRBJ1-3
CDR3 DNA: TGTGCCAGCTCACCCCCCCGAGCAGGAGCCGGAAACACCATATATTTT
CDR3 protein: CASSPPRAGAGNTIYF

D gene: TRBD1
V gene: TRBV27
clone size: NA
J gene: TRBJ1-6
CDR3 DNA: TGTGCCAGCAGTCAGGACAGGGCCTCACCCCTCCACTTT
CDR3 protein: CASSQDRASPLHF

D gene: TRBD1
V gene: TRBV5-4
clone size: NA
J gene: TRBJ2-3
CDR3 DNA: TGTGCCAGCAGCTGGGACAGGGGCCGCACAGATACGCAGTATTTT
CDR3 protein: CASSWDRGRTDTQYF

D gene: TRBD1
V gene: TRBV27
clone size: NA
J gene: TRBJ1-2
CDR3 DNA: TGTGCCAGCAGTTTAGGCAAGGGGGCAAATGGCTACACCTTC
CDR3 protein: CASSLGKGANGYTF

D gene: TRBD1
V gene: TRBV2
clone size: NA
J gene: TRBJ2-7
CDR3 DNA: TGTGCCAGCAGTCCGGGACAGGGGAACTACGAGCAGTACTTC
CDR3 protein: CASSPGQGNYEQYF

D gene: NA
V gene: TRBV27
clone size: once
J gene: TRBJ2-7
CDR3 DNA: TGTGCCAGCAGTTTATCGGAGGGAAAGTCCTACGAGCAGTACTTC
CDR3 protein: CASSLSEGKSYEQYF

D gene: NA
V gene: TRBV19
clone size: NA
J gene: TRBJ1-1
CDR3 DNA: TGTGCCACCCTCGCCCGGGGCACTGAAGCTTTCTTT
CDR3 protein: CATLARGTEAFF

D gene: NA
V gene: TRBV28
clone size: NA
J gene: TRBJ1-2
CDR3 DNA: TGTGCCAGCACCACTTTAGGGGACGGGAACTATGGCTACACCTTC
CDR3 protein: CASTTLGDGNYGYTF

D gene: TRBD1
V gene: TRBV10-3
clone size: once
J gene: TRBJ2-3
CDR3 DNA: TGTGCCATCAGTGTGGGACAGAACACAGATACGCAGTATTTT
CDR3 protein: CAISVGQNTDTQYF

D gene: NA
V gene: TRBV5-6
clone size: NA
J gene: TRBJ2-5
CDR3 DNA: TGTGCCAGCAGCTTGGCAGGGATACAAGAGACCCAGTACTTC
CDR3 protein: CASSLAGIQETQYF

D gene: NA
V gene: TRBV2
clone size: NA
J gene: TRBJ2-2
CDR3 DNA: TGTGCCAGCAGTGACCGGGGAATCGGGGAGCTGTTTTTT
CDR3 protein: CASSDRGIGELFF

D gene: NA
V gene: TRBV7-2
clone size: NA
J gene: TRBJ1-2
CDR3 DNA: TGTGCCAGCAGCTTATATGACGCGGGGGGCTCTGGCTACACCTTC
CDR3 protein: CASSLYDAGGSGYTF

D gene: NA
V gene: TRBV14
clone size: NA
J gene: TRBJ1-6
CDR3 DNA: TGTGCCAGCAGTATAAGGGGGAATAATTCACCCCTCCACTTT
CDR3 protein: CASSIRGNNSPLHF

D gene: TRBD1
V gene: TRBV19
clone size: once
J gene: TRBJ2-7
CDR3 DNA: TGTGCCAGTACTCCCCGGGACAGGGACAACGAGCAGTACTTC
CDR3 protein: CASTPRDRDNEQYF

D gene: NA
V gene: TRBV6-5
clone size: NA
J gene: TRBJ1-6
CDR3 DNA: TGTGCCAGCAGTGAGTTGAGTTCCCTCCACTTT
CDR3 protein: CASSELSSLHF

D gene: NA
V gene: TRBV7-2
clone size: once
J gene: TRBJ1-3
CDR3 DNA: TGTGCCAGCAGCTTAAGAAGAGCGGGAAACACCATATATTTT
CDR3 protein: CASSLRRAGNTIYF

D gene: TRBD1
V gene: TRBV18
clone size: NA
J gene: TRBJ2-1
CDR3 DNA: TGTGCCAGCTCTATGGGAGACAGGGGCTACAATGAGCAGTTCTTC
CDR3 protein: CASSMGDRGYNEQFF

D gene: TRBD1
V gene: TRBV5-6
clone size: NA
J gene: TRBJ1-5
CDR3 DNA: TGTGCCAGCAGCTTGGCGAGTGGGACAGGGCTCAGTCAGCCCCAGCATTTT
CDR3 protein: CASSLASGTGLSQPQHF

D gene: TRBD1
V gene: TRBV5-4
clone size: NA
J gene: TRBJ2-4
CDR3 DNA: TGTGCCAGCAGCTTGTGGGGACAGGGAGAAAACATTCAGTACTTC
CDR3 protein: CASSLWGQGENIQYF

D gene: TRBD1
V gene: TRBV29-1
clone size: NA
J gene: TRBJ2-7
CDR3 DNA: TGCAGCGTTGCATCCGGGACAGGGGGCGAAGAGCAGTACTTC
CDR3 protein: CSVASGTGGEEQYF

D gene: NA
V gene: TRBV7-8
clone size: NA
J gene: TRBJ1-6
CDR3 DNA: TGTGCCAGCAGCGCCGTCTCCGGCCCTCCCTCAGGTTCACCCCTCCACTTT
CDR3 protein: CASSAVSGPPSGSPLHF

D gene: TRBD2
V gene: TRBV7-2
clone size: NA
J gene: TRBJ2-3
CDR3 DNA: TGTGCCAGCAGCTTAGCGGCAGGGAGGGGCACAGATACGCAGTATTTT
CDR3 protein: CASSLAAGRGTDTQYF

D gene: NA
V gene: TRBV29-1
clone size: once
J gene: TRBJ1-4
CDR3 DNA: TGCAGCGTTCATAGGCAGGGAGAAGAAAAACTGTTTTTT
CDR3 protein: CSVHRQGEEKLFF

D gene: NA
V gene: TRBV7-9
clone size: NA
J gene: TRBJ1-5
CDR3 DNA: TGTGCCACCCAAAATCTACAGGGAAATCAGCCCCAGCATTTT
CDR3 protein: CATQNLQGNQPQHF

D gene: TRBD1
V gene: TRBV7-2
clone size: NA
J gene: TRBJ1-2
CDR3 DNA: TGTGCCAGCAACTTGGGACAGGGTGAGCACGGCTACACCTTC
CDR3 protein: CASNLGQGEHGYTF

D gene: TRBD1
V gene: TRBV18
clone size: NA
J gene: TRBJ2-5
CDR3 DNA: TGTGCCAGCTCACACGGACAGGAAGAGACCCAGTACTTC
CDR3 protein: CASSHGQEETQYF

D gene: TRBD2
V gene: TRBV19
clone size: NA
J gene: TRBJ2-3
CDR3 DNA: TGTGCCAGGCCGCAGGGAGGGAGGACAGATACGCAGTATTTT
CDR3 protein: CARPQGGRTDTQYF

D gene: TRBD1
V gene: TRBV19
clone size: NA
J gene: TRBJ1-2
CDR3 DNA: TGTGCCAGTAGTACTCCCGAGGACAGGGGAGGAGATGGCTACACCTTC
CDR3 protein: CASSTPEDRGGDGYTF

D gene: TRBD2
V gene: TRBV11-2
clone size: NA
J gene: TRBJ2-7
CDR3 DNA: TGTGCCAGCAGCTTAGCGGGCGGGGGGGCTTTCGAGCAGTACTTC
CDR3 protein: CASSLAGGGAFEQYF

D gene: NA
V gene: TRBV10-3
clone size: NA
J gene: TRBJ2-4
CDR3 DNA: TGTGCCATCAGCGAGGGCTTAGCCAAAAACATTCAGTACTTC
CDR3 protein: CAISEGLAKNIQYF

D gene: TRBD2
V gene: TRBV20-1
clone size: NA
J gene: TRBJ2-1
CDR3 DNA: TGCAGTGCTAGAGGGCGGGAGTGGCAGTTCTTC
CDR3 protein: CSARGREWQFF

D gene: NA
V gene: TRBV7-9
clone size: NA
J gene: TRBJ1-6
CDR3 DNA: TGTGCCAGCAGCTTAAGGGGGGGGGTCACACCCCTCCACTTT
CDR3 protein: CASSLRGGVTPLHF

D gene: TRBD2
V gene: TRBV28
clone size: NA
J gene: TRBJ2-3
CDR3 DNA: TGTGCCAGCAGTTTACCTAGCGGGGGGGCCGTAGATACGCAGTATTTT
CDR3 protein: CASSLPSGGAVDTQYF

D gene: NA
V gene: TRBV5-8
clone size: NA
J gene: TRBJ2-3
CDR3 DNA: TGTGCCAGCAGCTTGGACGGTTTAAGGGGCACAGATACGCAGTATTTT
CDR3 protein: CASSLDGLRGTDTQYF

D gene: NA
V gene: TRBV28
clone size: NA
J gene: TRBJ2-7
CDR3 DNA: TGTGCCAGCCTCCCCTCCGGGGGCTGGAACGAGCAGTACTTC
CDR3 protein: CASLPSGGWNEQYF

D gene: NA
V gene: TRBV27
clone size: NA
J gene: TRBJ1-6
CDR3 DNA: TGTGCCAGCAGTTCCCAGGGGTTATATTCACCCCTCCACTTT
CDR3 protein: CASSSQGLYSPLHF

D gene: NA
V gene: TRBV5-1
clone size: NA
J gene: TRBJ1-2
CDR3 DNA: TGCGCCAGCAGCTCTGAGGGCCTTTTGGGCTACACCTTC
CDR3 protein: CASSSEGLLGYTF

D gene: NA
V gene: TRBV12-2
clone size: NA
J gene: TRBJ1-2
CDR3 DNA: TGTGCAAGTCGCTTAGAATCGCAGGGAGGAGGCTACACCTTC
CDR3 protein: CASRLESQGGGYTF

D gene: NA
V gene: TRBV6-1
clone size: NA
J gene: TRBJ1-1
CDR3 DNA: TGTGCCAGCAGTGATGGGGGGAACCCTGAAGCTTTCTTT
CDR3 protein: CASSDGGNPEAFF

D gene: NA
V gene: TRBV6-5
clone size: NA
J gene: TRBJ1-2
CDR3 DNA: TGTGCCAGCAGGAGACAGAGCCTTTCTAACTATGGCTACACCTTC
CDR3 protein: CASRRQSLSNYGYTF

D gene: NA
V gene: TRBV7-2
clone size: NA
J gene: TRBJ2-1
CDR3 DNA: TGTGCCAGCAGCCCGCGGAAGCTGCACAATGAGCAGTTCTTC
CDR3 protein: CASSPRKLHNEQFF

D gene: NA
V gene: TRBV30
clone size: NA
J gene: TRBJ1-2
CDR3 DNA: TGTGCCTGGAACGGAGGGGGGCGGGGGGGCTACACCTTC
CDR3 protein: CAWNGGGRGGYTF

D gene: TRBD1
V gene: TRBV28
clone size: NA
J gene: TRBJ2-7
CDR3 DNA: TGTGCCGCCCAGACAGGGGGCACCTACGAGCAGTACTTC
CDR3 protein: CAAQTGGTYEQYF

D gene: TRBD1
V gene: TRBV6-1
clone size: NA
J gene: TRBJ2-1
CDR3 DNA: TGTGCCAGCCATACAGAGAGGGACAGCCGTTTCTTC
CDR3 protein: CASHTERDSRFF

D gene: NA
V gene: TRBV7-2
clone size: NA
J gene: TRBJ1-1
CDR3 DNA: TGTGCCAGCAGGTCAGGGAGTTTGGACACTGAAGCTTTCTTT
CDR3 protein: CASRSGSLDTEAFF

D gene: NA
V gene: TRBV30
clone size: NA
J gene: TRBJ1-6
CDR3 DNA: TGTGCCTGGAACAGAAATAATTCACCCCTCCACTTT
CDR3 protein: CAWNRNNSPLHF

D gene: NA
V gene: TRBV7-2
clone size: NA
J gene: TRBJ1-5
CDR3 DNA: TGTGCCAGCAGCTGGGGGGGCAATCAGCCCCAGCATTTT
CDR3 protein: CASSWGGNQPQHF

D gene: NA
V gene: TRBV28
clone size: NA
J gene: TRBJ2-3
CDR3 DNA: TGTGCCAGCAGTTTAACGGCTAGCACAGATACGCAGTATTTT
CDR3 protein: CASSLTASTDTQYF

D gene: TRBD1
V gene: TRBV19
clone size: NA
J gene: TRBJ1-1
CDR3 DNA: TGTGCCAGTCGGGACAGACGAAACACTGAAGCTTTCTTT
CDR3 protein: CASRDRRNTEAFF

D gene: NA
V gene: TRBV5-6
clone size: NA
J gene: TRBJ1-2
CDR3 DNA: TGTGCCAGCAGCTTGGGGTTCCAGGTTGGCTACACCTTC
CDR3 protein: CASSLGFQVGYTF

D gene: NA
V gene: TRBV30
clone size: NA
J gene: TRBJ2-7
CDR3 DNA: TGTGCCTGGCAGACGTCGAGCTACGAGCAGTACTTC
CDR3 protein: CAWQTSSYEQYF

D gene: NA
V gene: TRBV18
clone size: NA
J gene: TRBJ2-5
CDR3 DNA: TGTGCCAGCTCACTGGTGGGAGAGACCCAGTACTTC
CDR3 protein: CASSLVGETQYF